The 10 T cell receptor beta chains presented below share a single source sample, sequenced in a study of a mutant IDH1 vaccine in newly diagnosed glioma. Libraries were prepared by immunoSEQ multiplex PCR; TCRdb keeps only in-frame clonotypes and omits some of them. The profile covers roughly 35,000 clones, with about nine tenths appearing a single time and about 4.9% taken by the ten largest. The sample's time point: baseline, week 1 (first vaccination visit). Noted treatment: pre-vaccination baseline after standard-of-care therapy. Sequenced material: PBMCs, taken from a glioma patient treated with radiotherapy, temozolomide or both. All receptors derive from a woman between 40 and 55 years old with glioma.

V is TRBV6-5 and J is TRBJ2-5; D may be TRBD1 (8 bases). Trimming took 7 bases from V and 4 from J, leaving 16 bases between them. CDR3 length equals 14 residues. Germline V gene data show CDR1 as MNHEY and CDR2 as SVGAGI. The CDR3 spells CASNDRGGTETQYF. The CDR3 DNA reads TGTGCCAGCAATGACAGGGGAGGGACAGAGACCCAGTACTTC.

The chain uses TRBV28 and TRBJ2-7; the match to TRBD2 covers 7 bases. J was trimmed by 3 bases and V by 5 bases; bases with no gene match: 4. The CDR3 spans 13 residues. Germline V gene sequence: CDR1 MDHEN, CDR2 SYDVKM. The CDR3, as DNA: TGTGCCAGCAGTAGCGCGGGAGTCTACGAGCAGTACTTC. Amino acids: CASSSAGVYEQYF.

The chain joins TRBV29-1 to TRBJ2-1; 8 bases align to TRBD2. Germline V gene lookup returns CDR1 SQVTM and CDR2 ANQGSEA. This CDR3 has 14 residues. The J segment lost 6 bases and the V segment lost 6 bases, leaving 10 bases of the junction unmatched. CDR3 residues: CSVTASGPPNEQFF. The CDR3 nucleotides are TGCAGCGTAACCGCTAGCGGGCCTCCCAATGAGCAGTTCTTC.

This chain connects TRBV5-4 to TRBJ1-1; 7 positions agree with TRBD1. Looked up from germline, CDR1 is SGHNT and CDR2 is YYREEE (reference sequence). V lost 4 bases and J lost 8; bases outside the gene matches: 5. This CDR3 contains 12 residues. CDR3 sequence reads: CASSPGGGEAFF. The CDR3, as DNA: TGTGCCAGCAGCCCAGGGGGTGGGGAAGCTTTCTTT. The variable domain in full, with the rest retrieved from reference TRBV5-4 and TRBJ1-1, is ETGVTQSPTHLIKTRGQQVTLRCSSQSGHNTVSWYQQALGQGPQFIFQYYREEENGRGNFPPRFSGLQFPNYSSELNVNALELDDSALYLCASSPGGGEAFFGQGTRLTVV.

The V and J genes are TRBV6-5 and TRBJ1-2; the D gene is possibly TRBD1 (6 bases). Germline V lookup: CDR1 MNHEY, CDR2 SVGAGI. V was pared by 10 bases and J by 8 bases, with 23 bases between. The CDR3 has 14 residues. This CDR3 is CATQGGGELSGYTF. CDR3 coding DNA: TGTGCCACCCAGGGAGGGGGTGAACTTAGCGGCTACACCTTC.

The chain carries TRBV2 and TRBJ2-7; possible D gene TRBD1, 7 bases. CDR1 is SNHLY, CDR2 FYNNEI, per germline. V gave up 11 bases and J gave up 5 bases, with 22 bases separating them. The CDR3 has 14 amino acids. CDR3 residues: CAEGRTGTENEQYF. The CDR3 coding sequence is TGTGCCGAAGGGAGGACAGGCACGGAAAACGAGCAGTACTTC.

The genes are TRBV2 and TRBJ1-2, with D unclear. This CDR3 comprises 14 residues. V was clipped by 3 bases and J by 7 bases, with 15 bases between them. Germline values: CDR1 SNHLY, CDR2 FYNNEI. The CDR3 region has the DNA TGTGCCAGCAGTGACGGTTCCTTCAGGACTGGCTACACCTTC. Translated, it gives CASSDGSFRTGYTF.

J is TRBJ2-3 and V is TRBV10-2, with TRBD2 matching over 8 bases. This CDR3 comprises 15 residues. The germline V gene encodes CDR1 WSHSY and CDR2 SAAADI. V dropped 5 bases and J dropped 8; count of bases not matched to a gene: 12. Here the CDR3 reads CASSKTSEGGGTQYF. CDR3 DNA sequence: TGCGCCAGCAGTAAGACTAGCGAGGGCGGTGGTACGCAGTATTTT.

This sequence joins TRBV15 and TRBJ2-3; 9 bases are a match to TRBD1. Germline V CDR1 and CDR2: LNHNV, YYDKDF (reference sequence). J lost 4 bases, V lost 3 bases, and 2 bases had no gene match. The CDR3 has 14 residues. Written as DNA, the CDR3 is TGTGCCACCAGCAGGGACAGGGGATCAGATACGCAGTATTTT. This encodes CATSRDRGSDTQYF.

The chain employs TRBV4-1 and TRBJ1-2; D gene unclear. Germline V CDR1 and CDR2: MGHRA, YSYEKL. Trimming stripped 1 base from V and 2 bases from J, with 8 bases between. The CDR3 is 14 residues long. CDR3 sequence (DNA): TGCGCCAGCAGCCAAGGACGCAGCAACTATGGCTACACCTTC. As protein: CASSQGRSNYGYTF.